The 14 T cell receptor beta chains in this list originate from one sample, sequenced in a study of blood T cell repertoires in COVID-19. Profiling relied on immunoSEQ multiplex PCR, and the TCRdb table lists in-frame clones only, not all of them. The sample yields about 94,000 clones, about three quarters seen once. The specimen sequenced was peripheral blood. The receptors come from a human donor in a cohort sampled during active COVID-19.

On this clone: Germline and junction disagree at one end, which may indicate a read error. The chain links TRBV6-5 to TRBJ1-6; possibly TRBD1 for D (5 bases). The germline V gene encodes CDR1 MNHEY and CDR2 SVGAGI. This CDR3 spans 15 amino acids. This CDR3 reads CASRFKTESDSSLHF. Written as DNA, the CDR3 is TGTGCCAGCAGATTTAAGACAGAATCGGATTCATCCCTCCACTTT.

The count of this clone is one. A junction end diverges from the germline sequence, so it may reflect a read error. The chain uses TRBV10-3 and TRBJ2-7, with 8 bases identical to TRBD1. Germline V gene lookup returns CDR1 ENHRY and CDR2 SYGVKD. This CDR3 has 12 amino acids. The CDR3 is CAISERDRLLDF. DNA of the CDR3: TGTGCCATCAGTGAGCGGGACAGGCTCTTGGACTTC.

V usage is TRBV7-2 and J usage is TRBJ1-4, with 8 positions matching TRBD1. CDR1 and CDR2 (germline): SGHTA, FQGNSA. The V and J ends lost 4 bases and 7 bases, in that order; junction bases with no gene match: 5. The CDR3 contains 14 residues. The CDR3 DNA reads as TGTGCCAGCAGCTCAAGACAGGGGAGTGAAAAACTGTTTTTT. Its protein is CASSSRQGSEKLFF.

The chain carries TRBV5-6 and TRBJ2-3; D may be TRBD1 (6 bases). Germline loops: CDR1 SGHDT, CDR2 YYEEEE. The CDR3 runs 14 residues. Trimming removed 3 bases at V and 5 bases at J, with 13 bases between. The CDR3 region has the DNA TGTGCCAGCAGCTACGGACAGCTGGGAGATACGCAGTATTTT. This gives the protein CASSYGQLGDTQYF.

This chain joins TRBV28 and TRBJ1-2; D is unclear. V shed 5 bases and J shed 7 bases, with 14 bases lying between them. The CDR3 covers 13 residues. Germline V gene data show CDR1 as MDHEN and CDR2 as SYDVKM. The CDR3 loop reads CASSIRTEGGYTF. The CDR3 DNA is TGTGCCAGCAGTATAAGGACGGAGGGTGGCTACACCTTC.

The chain joins TRBV7-6 to TRBJ2-5; 12 bases fit TRBD2. The CDR3 consists of 16 residues. Germline V CDR1 and CDR2: SGHVS, FNYEAQ. The trim removed 4 bases at V and 1 base at J, leaving 4 bases unmatched. Here the CDR3 DNA reads TGTGCCAGCAGCTCGGGACTAGCGGGCCCCCAAGAGACCCAGTACTTC. Protein sequence: CASSSGLAGPQETQYF.

This chain joins TRBV28 and TRBJ1-1, with D possibly being TRBD1 (6 bases). The CDR3 runs to 15 residues. Germline V gene sequence: CDR1 MDHEN, CDR2 SYDVKM. V was shortened by 5 bases and J by 9 bases, with 22 bases between the two germline ends. CDR3 sequence: CASSPRDKLGVKAFF. CDR3 nucleotide sequence: TGTGCCAGCAGTCCTCGGGACAAATTAGGCGTAAAAGCTTTCTTT.

This chain uses TRBV5-1 with TRBJ2-7; D may be TRBD1 (5 bases). There are 14 residues in the CDR3. Trimming left V 6 bases short and J 0 bases short, with 13 bases between. CDR1 and CDR2 (germline): SGHRS, YFSETQ. CDR3 in amino acids: CASKSTASSYEQYF. The CDR3 region has the DNA TGCGCCAGCAAGTCGACAGCGAGCTCCTACGAGCAGTACTTC.

This clone was detected only a few times. V gene TRBV6-2 or TRBV6-3 combines with J gene TRBJ2-5; perhaps TRBD2 as D (7 bases). Trimming removed 2 bases at V and 4 bases at J, with 14 bases between. The length of the CDR3 is 15 residues. The V gene's germline CDR1 is MNHEY and CDR2 SVGEGT. Here the CDR3 DNA reads TGTGCCAGCAGTTACAGGGGGGGAATCCTAGAGACCCAGTACTTC. This encodes CASSYRGGILETQYF.

The chain joins TRBV19 to TRBJ1-5, with D perhaps TRBD1 (6 bases). V was shortened by 4 bases and J by 3 bases, with 13 bases between the two germline ends. The CDR3 runs to 15 residues. Germline V gives CDR1 LNHDA, CDR2 SQIVND (reference sequence). The CDR3 reads CASSTIDRNNQPQHF. The CDR3 bases are TGTGCCAGTAGTACCATAGACAGGAACAATCAGCCCCAGCATTTT.

The genes are TRBV7-9 and TRBJ1-2; 7 bases align to TRBD1. Germline V gene data show CDR1 as SEHNR and CDR2 as FQNEAQ (reference sequence). With 5 bases clipped from V and 5 bases from J, the junction kept 11 bases outside the gene matches. The CDR3 is 15 residues long. CDR3 nucleotides: TGTGCCAGCAGCCCCAAAGGACAGGAGGAGTATGGCTACACCTTC. Protein sequence: CASSPKGQEEYGYTF.

This clone was detected only once. Germline is not matched at one junction end, which may reflect a read error. The rearrangement uses TRBV7-7 and TRBJ2-1; 7 bases match TRBD2. The length of the CDR3 is 18 residues. Germline V gives CDR1 SSHAT, CDR2 FNYEAQ (reference sequence). Written as DNA, the CDR3 is TGTGCTAGCACCAATGGGGCTCCTAGCGGCAGCTCCTACAATGAGCAGTTCTTC. It is translated as CASTNGAPSGSSYNEQFF.

J is TRBJ2-7 and V is TRBV3-1 (or the pseudogene TRBV3-2); 7 bases agree with TRBD2. V lost 4 bases, J lost 5 bases, and 11 bases stayed unmatched. This CDR3 has 15 amino acids. Germline V gives CDR1 LGHDT, CDR2 YNNKEL (reference sequence). CDR3 coding DNA: TGTGCCAGCAGCCTAGGACCCGGGACTACGGACGAGCAGTACTTC. Translated, it gives CASSLGPGTTDEQYF.

This clone was counted only a few times. The J gene is TRBJ1-6, the V gene TRBV7-6, with TRBD1 matching 7 bases. Trimming removed 4 bases from V and 14 bases from J; junction bases left unmatched: 8. This CDR3 is 13 amino acids long. CDR1 is SGHVS, CDR2 FNYEAQ, per germline. DNA of the CDR3: TGTGCCAGCAGCTCCGGACAGGCATTTTCCCTCCACTTT. Protein product: CASSSGQAFSLHF.